This T cell receptor beta chain was obtained from a study of sequential checkpoint blockade in melanoma (dated by TCRdb to between 2019 and 2020). A note on the overall study: Patients were assigned by 1:1 randomization to either first-line nivolumab followed by ipilimumab (arm A) or ipilimumab followed by nivolumab (arm B). Both trial sequences were followed by maintenance nivolumab.

The immunoSEQ Assay was used to immunosequence TCRbeta CDR3 regions from genomic DNA. Before high-throughput sequencing, the genomic DNA was amplified using bias-controlled multiplex PCR. The paper's processing steps were these. To quantify the absolute abundance of each unique TCRbeta CDR3 region, the sequences were collapsed and filtered. Clonality was defined as 1 minus Pielou's evenness and was calculated using productive rearrangements only. A previously published method was used to identify clones whose frequencies were significantly greater in on-treatment samples than in baseline samples. Not all clones reach the TCRdb copy of this immuneACCESS table, which keeps in-frame sequences only. Checked studies attribute under half of the gap to unresolved V genes and leave the rest unexplained. V, J and clone size are taken as reported in that table, and D and trimming were inferred from the DNA itself. This sample has over 15,000 clones in its table, and 55% to 75% of those were observed once. Approximately 17% of the sample comes from the top ten.

Of note for this clone: Its antigen specificity is not known. Within one base of it there is no much larger clone, and no base qualities were kept.

The research as a whole found: Validation of the response-prediction model combining TCR metrics and mutation burden is needed in larger, independent patient cohorts.

The treatment or condition label of this sample denotes: randomized to nivolumab then ipilimumab (arm A) or the reverse (arm B). None of the trial patients had been given prior DNA-damaging chemotherapy. Thawed PBMCs were sorted on a FACS Aria II flow cytometer to isolate live CD3+CD8+ cells negative for CD19 and CD56. CheckMate 064, a randomized, open-label phase II trial of sequential checkpoint blockade, was the source of the samples, all of which came from patients with melanoma. Peripheral blood mononuclear cells were collected by leukapheresis, purified with Ficoll-Paque, and frozen in human serum with roughly 9.9% DMSO. Immediately after sorting, the purity of sorted blood CD3+CD8+ cells was verified to be >95%, after which DNA was extracted. CDR1 SGHAT and CDR2 FQNNGV were looked up in the germline V gene. V and J are truncated by 6 bases and 2 bases respectively, leaving an intervening sequence of 11 bases. There are 13 amino acids in the CDR3, from cysteine to phenylalanine inclusive. Solely the CDR3 DNA is kept, with 39 bases framed from the first base.

Here the sequenced sample was CD8+ T cells sorted from blood (inferred from file names), taken from a patient given nivolumab and ipilimumab in sequence. The chain was built from TRBV11-2 and TRBJ2-7; confidence is insufficient to name the D gene. This TCR came from a human donor with melanoma. The CDR3 loop reads CASSKSSAYEQYF. The DNA sequence is as follows: TGTGCCAGCAGTAAGTCAAGCGCCTACGAGCAGTACTTC. With all but the CDR3 taken from the reference TRBV11-2 and TRBJ2-7 genes, the full variable domain is: EAGVAQSPRYKIIEKRQSVAFWCNPISGHATLYWYQQILGQGPKLLIQFQNNGVVDDSQLPKDRFSAERLKGVDSTLKIQPAKLEDSAVYLCASSKSSAYEQYFGPGTRLTVT.